Below, one T cell receptor beta chain is given with its context. What it binds is unknown. Each sample had at least 7 million PBMCs isolated. A second PCR of about 6 to 12 cycles used a sample-barcoded 5' primer and a J-beta primer mix. TCRdb re-called the 5' RACE reads with MiXCR, one entry per CDR3 protein. The sample holds about 800,000 distinct CDR3 sequences; around 25% are singletons and the top ten take around 3.6%. Trimming removed 2 bases at V and 9 bases at J, with 5 bases between. This CDR3 has 12 residues. Per germline, CDR1 MNHNY and CDR2 SVGAGI (reference sequence). The data were taken from a study of blood T cells in healthy people across ages. Broader study findings: Naive T cell percentage showed a strong correlation with the diversity of TCR beta. Age advanced and TCR beta diversity per million T cells fell, roughly linearly.

These sequences were also reported in another study, on T cells of mothers and their children.

This chain uses TRBV6-6 with TRBJ1-6; no definite D call. The source of this sequence is a boy aged 10-17 years in good health. Input material: blood. Here the CDR3 DNA reads TGTGCCAGCAGTTACCGGGGTTCACCCCTCCACTTT. This codes for CASSYRGSPLHF.